This is a list of T cell receptor beta chains from one sample in a study of CD8 T cells in ankylosing spondylitis. TCRdb passed the 5' RACE reads through MiXCR, listing each CDR3 protein once. The repertoire consists of 380,000 or so distinct CDR3 sequences, with 20% occurring once and the leading ten covering under 15%. Sequenced material: blood, either unsorted or a sorted T cell fraction (not recorded which). The receptor source for this set is a male donor with ankylosing spondylitis or in good health (not recorded which). CDR3s include the opening cysteine and the closing phenylalanine or tryptophan. A D gene is named only where the DNA matches it firmly. The listing skips clone size in some rows; elsewhere it reads once, few, many or a size class.

abundance	j_gene	v_gene	d_gene	CDR3aa	CDR3nt
few	TRBJ2-1	TRBV6-4	TRBD2	CASSEGSGGYNEQFF	TGTGCCAGCAGTGAAGGTAGCGGGGGGTACAATGAGCAGTTCTTC
-	TRBJ2-1	TRBV30	TRBD1	CAWSLDRGSYNEQFF	TGTGCCTGGAGCTTGGACAGGGGCTCCTACAATGAGCAGTTCTTC
few	TRBJ2-7	TRBV10-3	TRBD2	CAIRPTLAGGGSYEQYF	TGTGCCATCAGGCCAACACTAGCGGGGGGCGGCAGTTACGAGCAGTACTTC
-	TRBJ2-7	TRBV7-2	TRBD1	CASSFGGQGAREQYF	TGTGCCAGCAGCTTTGGTGGACAGGGGGCGCGGGAGCAGTACTTC
many	TRBJ2-1	TRBV5-6	TRBD2	CASSLAGGSSYNEQFF	TGTGCCAGCAGCTTAGCCGGGGGGAGCTCCTACAATGAGCAGTTCTTC
-	TRBJ2-1	TRBV2	TRBD1	CASSEVGTGGYNEQFF	TGTGCCAGCAGTGAAGTGGGGACAGGGGGCTACAATGAGCAGTTCTTC
few	TRBJ2-1	TRBV4-2	-	CASSQDRGNNEQFF	TGTGCCAGCAGCCAAGATAGGGGAAACAATGAGCAGTTCTTC
few	TRBJ2-7	TRBV20-1	-	CSARARGAHSYEQYF	TGCAGTGCTAGGGCCAGGGGCGCCCACTCCTACGAGCAGTACTTC
-	TRBJ2-1	TRBV2	TRBD2	CASSDGMLAGGNNEQFF	TGTGCCAGCAGTGATGGCATGTTAGCGGGGGGCAACAATGAGCAGTTCTTC
-	TRBJ2-1	TRBV19	TRBD1	CASIGQGSPYNEQFF	TGTGCCAGTATTGGACAGGGGTCGCCCTACAATGAGCAGTTCTTC
few	TRBJ2-1	TRBV6-1	TRBD1	CASSERVGTVSNEQFF	TGTGCCAGCAGTGAAAGGGTTGGGACAGTCAGCAATGAGCAGTTCTTC
-	TRBJ2-3	TRBV28	-	CASSPRRGWGTDTQYF	TGTGCCAGCAGTCCTCGCAGGGGATGGGGCACAGATACGCAGTATTTT
-	TRBJ2-2	TRBV12-3/TRBV12-4	-	CASSTGTRELFF	TGTGCCAGCAGCACAGGGACCCGGGAGCTGTTTTTT
-	TRBJ2-5	TRBV29-1	-	CSVVVGIQETQYF	TGCAGCGTTGTAGTAGGGATCCAAGAGACCCAGTACTTC
-	TRBJ1-5	TRBV19	-	CASSMAGYGNQPQHF	TGTGCCAGTAGTATGGCTGGGTACGGCAATCAGCCCCAGCATTTT
-	TRBJ2-1	TRBV4-1	TRBD2	CASSRGPSGSNEQFF	TGCGCCAGCTCCAGGGGGCCTAGCGGGAGCAATGAGCAGTTCTTC
few	TRBJ2-3	TRBV29-1	-	CSVSDHDQSTDTQYF	TGCAGCGTCTCAGACCACGACCAAAGCACAGATACGCAGTATTTT
-	TRBJ2-5	TRBV6-5	-	CASSYSVPGGDGETQYF	TGTGCCAGCAGTTACTCAGTTCCAGGGGGGGACGGCGAGACCCAGTACTTC
-	TRBJ2-7	TRBV6-2/TRBV6-3	-	CASSYSDTYEQYF	TGTGCCAGCAGTTACTCGGACACCTACGAGCAGTACTTC
-	TRBJ2-5	TRBV4-1	-	CASSQGPETETQYF	TGCGCCAGCAGCCAAGGACCGGAGACAGAGACCCAGTACTTC
many	TRBJ2-1	TRBV12-3/TRBV12-4	TRBD1	CASSLGQGSLFNEQFF	TGTGCCAGCAGTTTAGGACAGGGGTCTTTGTTCAATGAGCAGTTCTTC
-	TRBJ2-7	TRBV7-8	-	CASSARVSSYEQYF	TGTGCCAGCAGCGCCCGTGTTTCATCCTACGAGCAGTACTTC
-	TRBJ2-5	TRBV2	TRBD2	CASRSGGTQETQYF	TGTGCCAGCAGGAGCGGGGGGACCCAAGAGACCCAGTACTTC
many	TRBJ2-7	TRBV29-1	-	CSVVGASSYEQYF	TGCAGCGTCGTAGGTGCGAGCTCCTACGAGCAGTACTTC
-	TRBJ1-2	TRBV5-1	TRBD1	CASSLAARGLGVNYGYTF	TGCGCCAGCAGCTTGGCTGCCAGGGGGCTTGGAGTAAACTATGGCTACACCTTC
many	TRBJ2-7	TRBV29-1	-	CSVHRDLEQYF	TGCAGCGTTCACAGGGACTTAGAGCAGTACTTC
-	TRBJ2-1	TRBV20-1	-	CCARDGVGGAYNEQFF	TGCTGTGCTAGAGATGGGGTGGGGGGGGCTTACAATGAGCAGTTCTTC
few	TRBJ1-6	TRBV6-1	-	CASSGDISSYNSPLHF	TGTGCCAGCAGTGGAGACATAAGCTCCTATAATTCACCCCTCCACTTT
-	TRBJ1-2	TRBV30	TRBD1	CAWSGGTGGSRYTF	TGTGCCTGGAGCGGCGGGACAGGGGGGTCTCGCTACACCTTC
-	TRBJ2-7	TRBV27	-	CASSWRATYEQYF	TGTGCCAGCAGTTGGCGGGCCACCTACGAGCAGTACTTC
-	TRBJ2-7	TRBV7-2	TRBD1	CASSLDRGGYYEQYF	TGTGCCAGCAGCCTAGACAGGGGGGGATACTACGAGCAGTACTTC
-	TRBJ2-7	TRBV20-1	-	CSARDRTSYEQHF	TGCAGTGCTAGAGACCGGACCTCCTACGAGCAGCACTTC
few	TRBJ2-1	TRBV4-2	-	CASSQGLAIEQFF	TGTGCCAGCAGCCAAGGGTTAGCAATTGAGCAGTTCTTC
few	TRBJ1-6	TRBV7-2	TRBD1	CASRLTGGASSPLHF	TGTGCCAGCAGACTGACAGGGGGCGCGAGTTCACCCCTCCACTTT
-	TRBJ2-1	TRBV7-9	-	CASTLAGDEQFF	TGTGCCAGCACCCTCGCAGGGGATGAGCAGTTCTTC
-	TRBJ2-7	TRBV7-9	TRBD2	CASNLGGVHEQYF	TGTGCCAGCAATCTGGGGGGGGTCCACGAGCAGTACTTC
-	TRBJ2-1	TRBV12-3/TRBV12-4	-	CASSPGGGRGDNEQFF	TGTGCCAGCAGTCCAGGGGGGGGACGGGGAGACAATGAGCAGTTCTTC
-	TRBJ2-2	TRBV20-1	-	CGGGGENTGELFF	TGCGGAGGGGGAGGGGAGAACACCGGGGAGCTGTTTTTT
-	TRBJ2-2	TRBV7-3	-	CASPEGSPGELFF	TGTGCCAGCCCCGAGGGATCGCCCGGGGAGCTGTTTTTT
-	TRBJ2-4	TRBV5-6	-	CASSLMGEGKNIQYF	TGTGCCAGCAGCTTGATGGGAGAGGGAAAAAACATTCAGTACTTC
few	TRBJ2-7	TRBV15	-	CATSIPIDEQYF	TGTGCCACCAGCATCCCGATCGACGAGCAGTACTTC
few	TRBJ2-1	TRBV10-3	-	CAISEWGDSYNEQFF	TGTGCCATCAGTGAGTGGGGGGACTCCTACAATGAGCAGTTCTTC
-	TRBJ1-2	TRBV11-2	-	CASSVLEESNYGYTF	TGTGCCAGCAGCGTGCTAGAAGAATCTAACTATGGCTACACCTTC
few	TRBJ1-5	TRBV11-1	-	CASSLKGSGAKRDQPQHF	TGTGCCAGCAGCTTGAAGGGTTCGGGGGCAAAAAGGGATCAGCCCCAGCATTTT
few	TRBJ2-7	TRBV4-1	TRBD2	CASSHEDSGGDEQYF	TGCGCCAGCAGCCATGAAGATAGCGGGGGGGACGAGCAGTACTTC
once	TRBJ2-7	TRBV27	-	CASGTSLSSYEQYF	TGTGCCAGCGGGACTTCCCTGAGCTCCTACGAGCAGTACTTC
few	TRBJ2-5	TRBV12-3/TRBV12-4	-	CASSFGFRETQYF	TGTGCCAGCAGTTTTGGGTTTCGAGAGACCCAGTACTTC
few	TRBJ2-3	TRBV29-1	TRBD2	CSVGLAGGTSTDTQYF	TGCAGCGTTGGACTAGCGGGGGGTACTAGCACAGATACGCAGTATTTT
few	TRBJ2-7	TRBV7-8	TRBD1	CASKGADLLEQYF	TGTGCCAGCAAGGGGGCCGATCTTCTCGAGCAGTACTTC
few	TRBJ2-3	TRBV11-2	-	CASTLPSDTQYF	TGTGCCAGCACCCTACCCTCAGATACGCAGTATTTT
-	TRBJ2-1	TRBV4-2	-	CASGPGLWTEQFF	TGTGCCAGCGGCCCCGGGCTGTGGACTGAGCAGTTCTTC
few	TRBJ2-2	TRBV7-9	TRBD1	CASSPTVRDSTTGELFF	TGTGCCAGCAGCCCGACGGTCCGGGACAGCACCACCGGGGAGCTGTTTTTT
-	TRBJ1-2	TRBV7-2	-	CASSLSPANYGYTF	TGTGCCAGCAGCTTATCCCCAGCTAACTATGGCTACACCTTC
-	TRBJ2-5	TRBV6-4	TRBD1	CASSERTGSEETQYF	TGTGCCAGCAGTGAGAGGACAGGGAGCGAAGAGACCCAGTACTTC